Presented here are 21 T cell receptor beta chains from one specimen sequenced in a study of blood T cell repertoires in COVID-19. The protocol was immunoSEQ multiplex PCR, while the TCRdb copy is restricted to in-frame clones and leaves out a portion. The profile covers 110,000 to 150,000 clones, with over 70% appearing a single time and about 4% taken by the ten largest. The sample comprised peripheral blood. These receptors were obtained from a man between 65 and 85 years old who had recovered from COVID-19.

This clone came up once. The rearrangement joins TRBV5-4 to TRBJ2-7; 11 bases fit TRBD1. Trimming cost V 4 bases and J 2 bases; bases outside gene matches: 8. CDR1 SGHNT and CDR2 YYREEE come from the germline V gene (reference sequence). The CDR3 extends over 16 amino acids. As DNA, the CDR3 is TGTGCCAGCAGCGGGGGGACAGGGGGGCATACCTACGAGCAGTACTTC. Its protein product is CASSGGTGGHTYEQYF.

The rearrangement links TRBV10-3 to TRBJ1-3; D ambiguous. CDR3 length: 16 residues. Trimming left V 3 bases short and J 2 bases short, with 14 bases between. CDR1 and CDR2 (germline): ENHRY, SYGVKD. The DNA for the CDR3 is TGTGCCATCAGTGATTTAATGGCAGAAACTGGAAACACCATATATTTT. This translates into CAISDLMAETGNTIYF.

The chain couples TRBV5-1 to TRBJ2-7; D perhaps matches TRBD2 (6 bases). Germline V lookup: CDR1 SGHRS, CDR2 YFSETQ. The CDR3 loop spans 16 amino acids. The V and J ends lost 0 bases and 3 bases respectively, with 16 bases between them. CDR3 in DNA: TGCGCCAGCAGCTTGGTTCAGGGCGGGGAGGACTACGAGCAGTACTTC. Its protein is CASSLVQGGEDYEQYF.

V and J are TRBV27 and TRBJ2-1; TRBD1 aligns across 7 bases. After removal of 5 bases from V and 4 bases from J, the junction contained 8 bases not matched to a gene. The CDR3 covers 15 residues. Germline-derived CDR1 and CDR2 are MNHEY and SMNVEV (reference sequence). The CDR3 is CASSHGTAMYNEQFF. The CDR3 DNA is TGTGCCAGCAGTCACGGGACAGCTATGTACAATGAGCAGTTCTTC.

The V and J genes are TRBV27 and TRBJ2-1; 8 bases map to TRBD2. CDR1 is MNHEY, CDR2 SMNVEV, per germline (reference sequence). The CDR3 totals 11 residues. Losses at the gene ends were 3 bases for V and 14 bases for J; bases not matched to a gene: 3. The CDR3, as DNA: TGTGCCAGCAGTTTCGGGACTAGGGAGTTCTTC. Protein product: CASSFGTREFF.

The V call is TRBV2, the J call TRBJ2-7; 13 bases line up with TRBD2. The V gene's germline CDR1 is SNHLY and CDR2 FYNNEI. The trim removed 4 bases at V and 0 bases at J, leaving 6 bases unmatched. The CDR3 has 17 amino acids. The CDR3 bases are TGTGCCAGCAGTGCTGGACTAGCGGGAGACCTCTCCTACGAGCAGTACTTC. Translating gives CASSAGLAGDLSYEQYF. Based on the CDR3 plus reference TRBV2 and TRBJ2-7, the full variable domain is EPEVTQTPSHQVTQMGQEVILRCVPISNHLYFYWYRQILGQKVEFLVSFYNNEISEKSEIFDDQFSVERPDGSNFTLKIRSTKLEDSAMYFCASSAGLAGDLSYEQYFGPGTRLTVT.

Here the CDR3 DNA reads TGCGCCAGCAGCCAAACAGCGGGAGTTCTCTACAATGAGCAGTTCTTC. Amino acid sequence: CASSQTAGVLYNEQFF. The gene calls are TRBV4-1 and TRBJ2-1; 8 bases agree with TRBD2. J lost 3 bases, V lost 2 bases, and 6 bases had no gene match. Germline V gene data show CDR1 as MGHRA and CDR2 as YSYEKL. The length of the CDR3 is 16 residues.

The chain is built from TRBV6-2 or TRBV6-3 and TRBJ2-7, with D tentatively TRBD1 (6 bases). Germline assignment: CDR1 MNHEY and CDR2 SVGEGT. Trimming took off 2 bases at V and 2 bases at J, with 13 bases between the two ends. This CDR3 region has 15 residues. CDR3 protein: CASSYVQGHTYEQYF. DNA of the CDR3: TGTGCCAGCAGTTACGTCCAGGGGCATACCTACGAGCAGTACTTC.

This clone showed up just a few times. The J gene is TRBJ2-7, the V gene TRBV3-1 (or the pseudogene TRBV3-2); the match to TRBD2 covers 7 bases. The CDR3 extends over 14 amino acids. V dropped 5 bases and J dropped 0; count of bases not matched to a gene: 4. From germline, CDR1 is LGHDT and CDR2 YNNKEL (reference sequence). The CDR3 bases are TGTGCCAGCAGCACCGGGACTAACTCCTACGAGCAGTACTTC. It encodes CASSTGTNSYEQYF.

The CDR3 DNA reads as TGCAGCGTTGGACAGCAGCCCTACGAGCAGTACTTC. It specifies CSVGQQPYEQYF. The rearrangement links TRBV29-1 to TRBJ2-7; weak D call: TRBD1 (5 bases). Per germline, CDR1 SQVTM and CDR2 ANQGSEA. This CDR3 has 12 amino acids. The ends were cut back, 4 bases at V and 2 bases at J, with 9 bases in the middle.

The J gene is TRBJ2-2, the V gene TRBV6-6; D might be TRBD2 (6 bases). V shed 4 bases and J shed 0 bases, with 6 bases lying between them. Germline CDR1 is MNHNY and CDR2 is SVGAGI (reference sequence). This CDR3 is 14 amino acids long. CDR3 sequence: CASSWTTNTGELFF. In DNA, the CDR3 is TGTGCCAGCAGTTGGACTACGAACACCGGGGAGCTGTTTTTT.

V and J are TRBV7-2 and TRBJ2-7; 9 nucleotides agree with TRBD2. The CDR3 runs to 14 residues. J lost 6 bases, V lost 5 bases, and 8 bases had no gene match. Germline CDR1 SGHTA, CDR2 FQGNSA. Here the CDR3 reads CASSVTSGPAEQYF. The CDR3 region has the DNA TGTGCCAGCAGCGTGACTAGCGGACCCGCCGAGCAGTACTTC.

The rearrangement uses TRBV7-7 and TRBJ2-1; 14 bases line up with TRBD2. V was clipped by 5 bases and J by 5 bases; unmatched bases: 8. Germline V lookup: CDR1 SSHAT, CDR2 FNYEAQ (reference sequence). This CDR3 is 17 amino acids long. CDR3 coding DNA: TGTGCCAGCAGCCCATACGGGACTAGCGGGGGACACAATGAGCAGTTCTTC. This encodes CASSPYGTSGGHNEQFF.

CDR3 sequence: CASSLPTTSSGNTIYF. CDR3 DNA: TGTGCCAGCAGCTTACCTACTACCTCCTCTGGAAACACCATATATTTT. The chain has TRBV5-5 and TRBJ1-3; the D is unclear. Germline V gives CDR1 SGHKS, CDR2 YYEKEE (reference sequence). The CDR3 is made up of 16 amino acids. The V end lost 2 bases, the J end lost 0 bases, and 12 bases lay between the germline ends.

The chain carries TRBV30 and TRBJ2-7; D might be TRBD2 (5 bases). V lost 0 bases, J lost 6 bases, and 12 bases lay in between. CDR3 length: 13 residues. The germline V gene encodes CDR1 GTSNPN and CDR2 SVGIG (reference sequence). The CDR3 is CAWSVFLGSEQYF. CDR3 DNA: TGTGCCTGGAGTGTATTCTTAGGGAGCGAGCAGTACTTC. Variable domain in full (rest from reference TRBV30 and TRBJ2-7): SQTIHQWPATLVQPVGSPLSLECTVEGTSNPNLYWYRQAAGRGLQLLFYSVGIGQISSEVPQNLSASRPQDRQFILSSKKLLLSDSGFYLCAWSVFLGSEQYFGPGTRLTVT.

V gene TRBV30 combines with J gene TRBJ1-2, with D maybe TRBD1 (6 bases). There are 14 residues in the CDR3. The germline V gene has CDR1 GTSNPN and CDR2 SVGIG (reference sequence). V was clipped by 1 base and J by 4 bases, with 13 bases between them. The chain's CDR3 is CAWSGLPTGYGYTF. The CDR3 nucleotides read TGTGCCTGGAGTGGGCTTCCGACAGGCTATGGCTACACCTTC.

The rearrangement uses TRBV27 and TRBJ2-1, with a tentative D call TRBD1 (6 bases). Trimming removed 6 bases from V and 0 bases from J, with 24 bases in between. The CDR3 loop spans 19 amino acids. Germline CDR1 MNHEY, CDR2 SMNVEV (reference sequence). The CDR3 sequence is CASSLSLDRLRSSYNEQFF. CDR3 nucleotide sequence: TGTGCCAGCAGCCTTAGCCTAGACAGGCTTCGCAGCTCCTACAATGAGCAGTTCTTC.

J is TRBJ2-1 and V is TRBV19, with D perhaps matching TRBD1 (5 bases). The CDR3 is 14 amino acids. V lost 7 bases to trimming and J lost 0 bases, with 10 bases between them. CDR1 is LNHDA, CDR2 SQIVND, per germline (reference sequence). CDR3 amino acids: CASMRQGSYNEQFF. For the CDR3, the DNA is TGTGCCAGTATGAGGCAGGGCTCCTACAATGAGCAGTTCTTC.

The chain joins TRBV6-5 to TRBJ2-7, with TRBD1 matching over 9 bases. Germline V gene lookup returns CDR1 MNHEY and CDR2 SVGAGI. With 8 bases clipped from V and 7 bases from J, the junction kept 9 bases outside the gene matches. The CDR3 has 13 amino acids. The chain's CDR3 is CASWDRVGGEQYF. As DNA, the CDR3 is TGTGCCAGCTGGGACAGGGTGGGTGGGGAGCAGTACTTC.

The chain has TRBV11-3 and TRBJ2-5; weak D call: TRBD2 (5 bases). CDR3 length: 15 amino acids. Germline V gene sequence: CDR1 SGHNT, CDR2 YENEEA. V gave up 3 bases and J gave up 5 bases, with 16 bases separating them. CDR3 protein: CASSFLFRPGETQYF. The CDR3 DNA follows: TGTGCCAGCAGCTTTCTTTTCAGGCCGGGGGAGACCCAGTACTTC.

The gene calls are TRBV7-6 and TRBJ2-5; D perhaps matches TRBD1 (6 bases). The V gene's germline CDR1 is SGHVS and CDR2 FNYEAQ. Trimming took off 1 base at V and 2 bases at J, with 14 bases between the two ends. This CDR3 is built from 16 residues. The CDR3 region is CASSLDMGAIQETQYF. In DNA form, the CDR3 reads TGTGCCAGCAGCTTAGATATGGGGGCGATACAAGAGACCCAGTACTTC. Based on the CDR3 plus reference TRBV7-6 and TRBJ2-5, the full variable domain is GAGVSQSPRYKVTKRGQDVALRCDPISGHVSLYWYRQALGQGPEFLTYFNYEAQQDKSGLPNDRFSAERPEGSISTLTIQRTEQRDSAMYRCASSLDMGAIQETQYFGPGTRLLVL.